This T cell receptor beta chain was captured by sequencing in a study of response to subunit inactivated influenza vaccine. The study's findings and limits: The authors offered the suggestion that each seasonal influenza vaccination recruits few new T cells.

In regard to this clonotype: Its specificity is not known.

Trimming at V came to 4 bases and at J to 3 bases, leaving 9 bases not matched to a gene. The CDR3 is 16 amino acids. Germline V gene lookup returns CDR1 MNHEY and CDR2 SVGAGI. Each CDR3 protein is one row after TCRdb ran MiXCR on the RT-PCR reads. The sample lists over 400,000 distinct CDR3 sequences; under 15% were seen once. The input for sequencing was PBMCs from blood, taken roughly 48 days after vaccination. The chain employs TRBV6-5 and TRBJ2-3, with 8 bases fitting TRBD2. This clonotype was obtained from a man aged 45-65 years who received an inactivated influenza vaccine. CDR3 nucleotide sequence: TGTGCCAGCAGTTCCCCCCGCCGGGGGGGTACAGATACGCAGTATTTT. Its translation is CASSSPRRGGTDTQYF.